The next 10 T cell receptor beta chains were all read from a single sample in a study of T cells in localized non-small cell lung cancer. Data came from immunoSEQ multiplex PCR; TCRdb stores just in-frame clones and leaves some out. The profile covers some 51,000 clones, with about nine tenths appearing a single time and roughly 5.5% taken by the ten largest. Sample: peripheral blood, taken before any cancer treatment. These receptors originate from a woman aged 40-69 years with stage I lung adenocarcinoma.

The chain carries TRBV10-1 and TRBJ1-2, with D possibly being TRBD1 (6 bases). V lost 7 bases and J lost 8, with 20 bases in between. CDR3 length: 14 amino acids. Germline V gene sequence: CDR1 WNHNN, CDR2 SYGVQD (reference sequence). This chain's CDR3 is CASTIGRGAGGYTF. The CDR3 nucleotides are TGCGCCAGCACCATTGGGCGGGGGGCCGGCGGCTACACCTTC.

V is TRBV30 and J is TRBJ2-1; no clear D gene. This CDR3 is built from 12 residues. Trimming removed 6 bases at V and 5 bases at J, with 11 bases between. Germline CDR1 and CDR2: GTSNPN and SVGIG (reference sequence). CDR3 nucleotides: TGTGCCTGCGAACAGAGTAACAATGAGCAGTTCTTC. Protein: CACEQSNNEQFF.

The chain carries TRBV6-1 and TRBJ2-7; 9 bases are shared with TRBD1. CDR1 and CDR2 (germline): MNHNS, SASEGT. There are 14 residues in the CDR3. V trimming: 3 bases; J trimming: 5 bases; junction bases outside the gene matches: 5. CDR3 in amino acids: CASSDTGGNHEQYF. CDR3 in DNA: TGTGCCAGCAGTGATACAGGGGGCAACCACGAGCAGTACTTC.

The V call is TRBV7-8, the J call TRBJ2-1; TRBD2 might be the D (6 bases). CDR3 length: 20 residues. Germline loops: CDR1 SGHVS, CDR2 FQNEAQ. The V end was cut by 1 base, the J end by 3 bases, with 25 bases between. The CDR3, as DNA: TGTGCCAGCAGCTTAGTCGGCACAGTCGGGAGAAAAGGTTACTACAATGAGCAGTTCTTC. This sequence encodes CASSLVGTVGRKGYYNEQFF.

The rearrangement links TRBV29-1 to TRBJ1-1; 7 bases agree with TRBD1. J was trimmed by 1 base and V by 5 bases; bases with no gene match: 10. CDR3 length equals 15 residues. Germline values: CDR1 SQVTM, CDR2 ANQGSEA. The CDR3 loop reads CSVTPTGKWNTEAFF. DNA for the CDR3: TGCAGCGTTACACCGACAGGGAAGTGGAACACTGAAGCTTTCTTT. Using reference TRBV29-1 and TRBJ1-1 for the parts outside the CDR3, the full variable domain is SAVISQKPSRDICQRGTSLTIQCQVDSQVTMMFWYRQQPGQSLTLIATANQGSEATYESGFVIDKFPISRPNLTFSTLTVSNMSPEDSSIYLCSVTPTGKWNTEAFFGQGTRLTVV.

The rearrangement uses TRBV6-6 and TRBJ1-6; a weak D match, TRBD1 (5 bases). This CDR3 has 15 amino acids. Germline CDR1 and CDR2: MNHNY and SVGAGI (reference sequence). Deletions cut 9 bases from V and 4 bases from J, with 16 bases between. The CDR3, as DNA: TGTGCCAGTCGTTCCGGGACGGCTTATAATTCACCCCTCCACTTT. The encoded protein is CASRSGTAYNSPLHF.

For this clone: The junction departs from the called germline gene at one end, perhaps through a read error. The V and J genes are TRBV4-3 and TRBJ2-4; D is ambiguous. Germline V gene sequence: CDR1 LGHNA, CDR2 YSLEER. This CDR3 spans 14 amino acids. The DNA for the CDR3 is TGCACCAGCAGCCCGACCCCAACTTCTAACATTCAGTACTTC. Translating it yields CTSSPTPTSNIQYF.

This chain connects TRBV5-8 to TRBJ1-2; TRBD1 aligns across 7 bases. The germline gives CDR1 SGHTS, CDR2 YDEGEE. CDR3 size: 15 residues. Trimming at V came to 0 bases and at J to 7 bases, leaving 9 bases not matched to a gene. CDR3 in DNA: TGTGCCAGCAGCTTGGAGCTTCGACAGGGCTCTGGCTACACCTTC. It codes for CASSLELRQGSGYTF.

The rearrangement links TRBV6-6 to TRBJ2-1; possibly TRBD2 for D (5 bases). The CDR3 totals 14 residues. With 7 bases removed from V and 5 bases from J, the gap between germline ends came to 15 bases. Looked up from germline, CDR1 is MNHNY and CDR2 is SVGAGI (reference sequence). The CDR3 spells CASTKGVENNEQFF. CDR3 in DNA: TGTGCCAGCACCAAGGGAGTTGAAAACAATGAGCAGTTCTTC.

The count of this clone is one. This chain uses TRBV7-6 with TRBJ2-5; weak D call: TRBD1 (6 bases). Looked up from germline, CDR1 is SGHVS and CDR2 is FNYEAQ. The CDR3 runs to 14 residues. The V gene lost 6 bases and the J gene lost 3 bases, with 14 bases spanning the gap. CDR3 DNA sequence: TGTGCCAGCAGTCCGACAGGAGCGAAAGAGACCCAGTACTTC. It yields the protein CASSPTGAKETQYF. Filled out from reference TRBV7-6 and TRBJ2-5, the complete variable domain reads GAGVSQSPRYKVTKRGQDVALRCDPISGHVSLYWYRQALGQGPEFLTYFNYEAQQDKSGLPNDRFSAERPEGSISTLTIQRTEQRDSAMYRCASSPTGAKETQYFGPGTRLLVL.